This T cell receptor beta chain comes out of a study of response to subunit inactivated influenza vaccine. There are 15 residues in the CDR3. CDR1 is MNHEY and CDR2 is SMNVEV in the germline V gene (reference sequence). V was pared by 3 bases and J by 4 bases, with 16 bases between. A note on this clonotype: Its specificity is not known.

Points from the study as a whole: It was the authors' suggestion that each seasonal influenza vaccination recruits few new T cells.

MiXCR was run by TCRdb on the RT-PCR reads, yielding one entry per CDR3 protein. The sample lists 600,000 to 850,000 distinct CDR3 sequences, roughly 15% occurring once. The rearrangement uses TRBV27 and TRBJ2-7; D unclear. The material was PBMCs from blood, obtained about 14 days before vaccination. This clonotype was sampled from a man aged 45 to 65 who received an inactivated influenza vaccine. CDR3 bases: TGTGCCAGCAGTTTCTCCCCAGGACCTTTTTACGAGCAGTACTTC. This codes for CASSFSPGPFYEQYF.